A selection of T cell receptor beta chains follows, all from one sample in a study of blood T cell repertoires in COVID-19. TCRdb's copy holds only in-frame clones and misses some; the assay was immunoSEQ multiplex PCR. The sample has fewer than 300,000 clones; over 75% are singletons. Sequenced input: peripheral blood. The receptor source for this set is a human donor in a cohort sampled during active COVID-19. The CDR3 runs from the conserved cysteine through the conserved F or W. D genes are given only for firm matches. Clone size is stated in some rows and not others, as once, few, many or a class when expanded.

j_gene | v_gene | d_gene | abundance | CDR3nt | CDR3aa
TRBJ2-1 | TRBV29-1 | TRBD1 | - | TGCAGCGTGGGACTCGGGACAGGGACTTTTCGCGCAATCCCCGAGGGTGAGCAGTTCTTC | CSVGLGTGTFRAIPEGEQFF
TRBJ2-7 | TRBV5-1 | - | - | TGCGCCAGCAGCTCTCTCGCTCAGGGTAGCGGCTACGAGCAGTACTTC | CASSSLAQGSGYEQYF
TRBJ1-5 | TRBV18 | TRBD1 | - | TGTGCCAGCTCACTGGCGACAGGGGGTAGCAATCAGCCCCAGCATTTT | CASSLATGGSNQPQHF
TRBJ2-1 | TRBV7-2 | - | - | TGTGCCAGCAGCTTGGGCGAAGAAGACGAGCAGTTCTTC | CASSLGEEDEQFF
TRBJ2-7 | TRBV4-2 | - | - | TGTGCCAGCAGCCAAGATTTGGGGACTTACTACGAGCAGTACTTC | CASSQDLGTYYEQYF
TRBJ2-3 | TRBV7-2 | - | - | TGTGCCAGCAGCTTAGCGGGACTCCCAAGCACAGATACGCAGTATTTT | CASSLAGLPSTDTQYF
TRBJ2-6 | TRBV6-1 | - | many | TGTGCCAGCAGTGAAACTTCCGGGGGGGCCAACGTCCTGACTTTC | CASSETSGGANVLTF
TRBJ2-5 | TRBV3-1/TRBV3-2 | - | - | TGTGCCAGCAGCCCTGTACGGTCGGGGATAGAGACCCAGTACTTC | CASSPVRSGIETQYF
TRBJ2-1 | TRBV6-5 | - | - | TGTGCCAGCAGGTTAGCGGACTCGGCGTTGAGTGAGCAGTTCTTC | CASRLADSALSEQFF
TRBJ1-1 | TRBV7-2 | - | many | TGTGCCAGCAGCTTATGGCTGAGGTATAACGCTGAAGCTTTCTTT | CASSLWLRYNAEAFF
TRBJ2-5 | TRBV5-1 | - | - | TGCGCCAGCAGCTGGCAGCCGACAGGTAACCAAGAGACCCAGTACTTC | CASSWQPTGNQETQYF
TRBJ2-7 | TRBV12-5 | - | - | TGTGCTAGTGGTTTGGTCCTTGGCCCGTCCTACGAGCAGTACTTC | CASGLVLGPSYEQYF
TRBJ1-5 | TRBV6-6 | - | - | TGTGCCAGCAGTTACCGACAGGTTCAGCCCCAGCATTTT | CASSYRQVQPQHF
TRBJ1-5 | TRBV20-1 | TRBD1 | - | TGCAGTGCTAGTCGGGACAGGCCCTATAGCAATCAGCCCCAGCATTTT | CSASRDRPYSNQPQHF
TRBJ2-2 | TRBV5-1 | - | - | TGCGCCAGCAGCTTGGAGAGGATACCCGGGGAGCTGTTTTTT | CASSLERIPGELFF
TRBJ2-3 | TRBV14 | - | once | TGTGCCAGCAGCCAAGGAACGTGGACACAATATACGCAGTATTTT | CASSQGTWTQYTQYF
TRBJ2-7 | TRBV5-1 | - | - | TGCGCCAGCAGCTTGTTAACGGGGACATACGAGCAGTACTTC | CASSLLTGTYEQYF
TRBJ1-5 | TRBV10-3 | TRBD1 | - | TGTGCCATCAGTGGGCGAGACAGGGGTGATAATCAGCCCCAGCATTTT | CAISGRDRGDNQPQHF
TRBJ2-7 | TRBV5-6 | TRBD1 | once | TGTGCCAGCAGCTGGGACAGTAACCACGAGCAGTACTTC | CASSWDSNHEQYF
TRBJ2-7 | TRBV28 | TRBD2 | - | TGTGCCAGCAGTCCCCGATCTAGCGGGAACTCCTACGAGCAGTACTTC | CASSPRSSGNSYEQYF
TRBJ1-5 | TRBV5-1 | - | - | TGCGCCAGCAGCTTGGGGCAGGGTGAATGGCCCCAGCATTTT | CASSLGQGEWPQHF
TRBJ2-3 | TRBV7-3 | TRBD2 | - | TGTGCCAGCAGCACTCAAACTAGCGGGAAGCAGTATTTT | CASSTQTSGKQYF
TRBJ2-7 | TRBV12-5 | - | - | TGTGCTAGTGGTTTGCTCCTCGGGGCGGGATCCGAGCAGTACTTC | CASGLLLGAGSEQYF
TRBJ1-2 | TRBV18 | - | - | TGTGCCAGCTCACTTACGACAAACCCACAGGTTGGGTTGACCTTC | CASSLTTNPQVGLTF
TRBJ1-2 | TRBV7-2 | - | - | TGTGCCAGCAGCTTCTCTCTATCATATAACTATGGCTACACCTTC | CASSFSLSYNYGYTF
TRBJ2-7 | TRBV3-1/TRBV3-2 | - | - | TGTGCCAGCAGCCAAGGTATCTACGAGCAGTACTTC | CASSQGIYEQYF
TRBJ2-7 | TRBV5-4 | - | once | TGTGCCAGCAGCTGGGGCCCCAGGGGAACCTACGAGCAGTACTTC | CASSWGPRGTYEQYF
TRBJ1-1 | TRBV5-6 | - | - | TGTGCCAGCAGCTTGCAGGGGAAGGAAGCTTTCTTT | CASSLQGKEAFF
TRBJ1-1 | TRBV7-9 | - | - | TGTGCCAGCGCCGGAGGGAGTTTGAACACTGAAGCTTTCTTT | CASAGGSLNTEAFF
TRBJ1-2 | TRBV3-1/TRBV3-2 | TRBD1 | - | TGTGCCAGCAGCCAGGGACAGGGGTTAGAGGACTACACCTTC | CASSQGQGLEDYTF
TRBJ1-4 | TRBV5-1 | - | - | TGCGCCAGCAGCCTTTCCGGGTTCGGCGAAAAACTGTTTTTT | CASSLSGFGEKLFF
TRBJ2-3 | TRBV7-2 | - | once | TGTGCCAGCAGCTTAGGGCCTAGCGCAGATACGCAGTATTTT | CASSLGPSADTQYF
TRBJ2-4 | TRBV19 | - | - | TGTGCCAGTAGTTACCCCGGGCAGCGGTGGGTGGACATTCAGTACTTC | CASSYPGQRWVDIQYF
TRBJ1-1 | TRBV27 | TRBD1 | once | TGTGCCAGCAGTCCCCACAGGGGGCGTTTGGGTAGGACTGAAGCTTTCTTT | CASSPHRGRLGRTEAFF
TRBJ1-6 | TRBV19 | TRBD1 | - | TGTGCCAGTAGTGGTGTGGGACAGGGTCATTCACCCCTCCACTTT | CASSGVGQGHSPLHF
TRBJ2-3 | TRBV28 | TRBD2 | - | TGTGCCAGCAGGGACGATACGGGACTAGCGGGGGGCCTCTTCCACTTTGATACGCAGTATTTT | CASRDDTGLAGGLFHFDTQYF
TRBJ1-5 | TRBV5-1 | TRBD1 | few | TGCGCCAGCAGCTTGGAAGGGACAGGGAGCAATCAGCCCCAGCATTTT | CASSLEGTGSNQPQHF
TRBJ2-7 | TRBV18 | TRBD1 | - | TGTGCCAGCTCTCCGGGACAGAGCTACGAGCAGTACTTC | CASSPGQSYEQYF
TRBJ2-7 | TRBV4-1 | TRBD2 | - | TGCGCCAGCAGCCAAAGGCCCCCAAACGCACTAGCGGGAGGGCCGGGCCACGAGCAGTACTTC | CASSQRPPNALAGGPGHEQYF
TRBJ1-6 | TRBV6-1 | - | - | TGTGCCAGCAGTGAGTCCCCGGGTAATTCACCCCTCCACTTT | CASSESPGNSPLHF
TRBJ1-2 | TRBV9 | TRBD1 | - | TGTGCCAGCAGCGCCAGGACAGGGGGAAACTATGGCTACACCTTC | CASSARTGGNYGYTF
TRBJ2-1 | TRBV6-4 | TRBD1 | - | TGTGCCAGCAGGAGGGGGACAGACTACAATGAGCAGTTCTTC | CASRRGTDYNEQFF
TRBJ2-7 | TRBV5-1 | TRBD1 | few | TGCGCCAGCAGCCAGGACAGGGTGTCCTACGAGCAGTACTTC | CASSQDRVSYEQYF
TRBJ2-1 | TRBV7-7 | - | - | TGTGCTAGCAGCCCAGGGGGGACAGACAATGAGCAGTTCTTC | CASSPGGTDNEQFF
TRBJ1-2 | TRBV4-2 | TRBD1 | - | TGTGCCAGCAGCCAACCGGGACAGAGGGACCATGGCTACACCTTC | CASSQPGQRDHGYTF
TRBJ2-6 | TRBV5-1 | TRBD1 | once | TGCGCCAGCAGCTCGCTGGGACAGGGTCCCCCCAACGTCCTGACTTTC | CASSSLGQGPPNVLTF
TRBJ1-4 | TRBV13 | TRBD1 | - | TGTGCCAGCAGCCAACAGGGGGCAGGGAGTGAAAAACTGTTTTTT | CASSQQGAGSEKLFF
TRBJ2-1 | TRBV10-1 | TRBD2 | - | TGCGCCAGCAGTGAGCTCCGTTTGCACTTGAGCGGGGGGGGGAATGAGCAGTTCTTC | CASSELRLHLSGGGNEQFF